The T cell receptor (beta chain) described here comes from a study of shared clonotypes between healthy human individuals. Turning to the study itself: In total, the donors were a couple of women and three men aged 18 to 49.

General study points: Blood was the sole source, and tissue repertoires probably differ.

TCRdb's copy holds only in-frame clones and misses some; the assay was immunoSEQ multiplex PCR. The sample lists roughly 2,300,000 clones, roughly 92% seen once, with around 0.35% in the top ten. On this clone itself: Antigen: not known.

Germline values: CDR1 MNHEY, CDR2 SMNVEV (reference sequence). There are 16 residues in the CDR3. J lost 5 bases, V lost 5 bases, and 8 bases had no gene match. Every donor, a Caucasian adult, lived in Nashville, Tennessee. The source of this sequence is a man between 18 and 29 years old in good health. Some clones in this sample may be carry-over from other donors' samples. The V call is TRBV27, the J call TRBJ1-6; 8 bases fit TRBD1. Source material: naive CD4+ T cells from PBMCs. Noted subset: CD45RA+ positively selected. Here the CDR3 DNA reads TGTGCCAGCAGTCCCTTGGGACAGGAAGATAATTCACCCCTCCACTTT. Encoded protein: CASSPLGQEDNSPLHF.